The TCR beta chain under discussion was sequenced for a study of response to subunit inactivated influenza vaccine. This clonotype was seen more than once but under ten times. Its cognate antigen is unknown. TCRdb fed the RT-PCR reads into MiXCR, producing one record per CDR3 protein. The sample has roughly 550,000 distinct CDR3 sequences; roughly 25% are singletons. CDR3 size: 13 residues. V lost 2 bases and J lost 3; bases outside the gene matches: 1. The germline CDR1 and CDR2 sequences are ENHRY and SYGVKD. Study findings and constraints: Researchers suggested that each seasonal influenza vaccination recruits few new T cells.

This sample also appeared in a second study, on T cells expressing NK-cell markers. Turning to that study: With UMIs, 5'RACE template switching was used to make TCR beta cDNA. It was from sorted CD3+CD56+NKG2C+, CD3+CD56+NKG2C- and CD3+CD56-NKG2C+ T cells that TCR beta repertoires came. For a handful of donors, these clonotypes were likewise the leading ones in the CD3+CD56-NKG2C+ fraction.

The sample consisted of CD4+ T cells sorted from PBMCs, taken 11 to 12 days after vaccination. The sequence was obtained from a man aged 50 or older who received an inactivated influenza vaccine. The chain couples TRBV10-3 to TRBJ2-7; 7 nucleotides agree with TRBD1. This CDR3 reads CAISEDRDYEQYF. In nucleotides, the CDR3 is TGTGCCATCAGTGAGGACAGGGACTACGAGCAGTACTTC.